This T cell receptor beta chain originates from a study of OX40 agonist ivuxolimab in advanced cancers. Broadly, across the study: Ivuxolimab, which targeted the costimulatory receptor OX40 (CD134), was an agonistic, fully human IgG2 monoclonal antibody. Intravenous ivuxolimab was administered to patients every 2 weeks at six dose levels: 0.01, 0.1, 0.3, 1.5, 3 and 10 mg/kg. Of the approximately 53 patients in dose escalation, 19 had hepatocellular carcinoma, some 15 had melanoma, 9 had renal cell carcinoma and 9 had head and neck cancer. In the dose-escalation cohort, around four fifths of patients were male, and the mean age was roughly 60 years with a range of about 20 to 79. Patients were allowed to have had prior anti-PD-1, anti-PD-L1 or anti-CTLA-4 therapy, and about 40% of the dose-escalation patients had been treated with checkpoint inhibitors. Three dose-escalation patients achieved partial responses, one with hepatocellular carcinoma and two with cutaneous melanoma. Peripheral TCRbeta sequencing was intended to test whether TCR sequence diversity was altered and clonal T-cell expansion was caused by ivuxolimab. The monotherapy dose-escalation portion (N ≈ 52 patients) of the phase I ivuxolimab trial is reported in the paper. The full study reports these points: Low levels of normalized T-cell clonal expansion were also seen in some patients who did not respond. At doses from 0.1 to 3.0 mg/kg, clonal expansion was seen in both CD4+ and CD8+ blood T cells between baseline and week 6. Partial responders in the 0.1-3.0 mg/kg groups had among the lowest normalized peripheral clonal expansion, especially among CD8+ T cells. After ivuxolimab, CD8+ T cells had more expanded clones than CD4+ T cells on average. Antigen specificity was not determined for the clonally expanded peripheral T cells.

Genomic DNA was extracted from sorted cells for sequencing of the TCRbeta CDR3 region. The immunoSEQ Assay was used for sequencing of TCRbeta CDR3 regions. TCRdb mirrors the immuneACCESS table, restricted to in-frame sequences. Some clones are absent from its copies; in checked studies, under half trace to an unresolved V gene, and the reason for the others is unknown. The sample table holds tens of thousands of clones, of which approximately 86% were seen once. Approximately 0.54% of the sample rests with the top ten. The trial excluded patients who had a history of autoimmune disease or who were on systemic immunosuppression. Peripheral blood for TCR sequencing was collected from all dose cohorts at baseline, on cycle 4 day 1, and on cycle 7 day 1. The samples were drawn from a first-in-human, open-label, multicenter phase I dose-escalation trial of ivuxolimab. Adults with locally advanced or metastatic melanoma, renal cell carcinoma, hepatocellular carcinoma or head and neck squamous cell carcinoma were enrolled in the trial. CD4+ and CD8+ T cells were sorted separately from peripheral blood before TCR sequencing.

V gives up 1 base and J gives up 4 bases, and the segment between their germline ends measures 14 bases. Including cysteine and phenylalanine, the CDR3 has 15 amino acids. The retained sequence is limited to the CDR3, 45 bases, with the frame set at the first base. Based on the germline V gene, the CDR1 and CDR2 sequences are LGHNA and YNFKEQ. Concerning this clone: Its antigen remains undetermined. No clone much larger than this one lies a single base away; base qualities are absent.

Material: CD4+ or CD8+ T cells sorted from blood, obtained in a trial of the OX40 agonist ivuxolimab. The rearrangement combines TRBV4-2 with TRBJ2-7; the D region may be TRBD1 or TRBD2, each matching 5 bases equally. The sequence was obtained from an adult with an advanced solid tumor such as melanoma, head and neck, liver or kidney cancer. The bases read TGTGCCAGCAGCCAAGGGACCGGGGCACTTTACGAGCAGTACTTC. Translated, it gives CASSQGTGALYEQYF.